This T cell receptor (beta chain) was sequenced for a study of blood T cell repertoires in COVID-19. CDR3 length: 13 residues. In germline, CDR1 is MNHEY, CDR2 SVGAGI. V lost 0 bases, J lost 3 bases, and 5 bases lay in between. The repertoire was sequenced with immunoSEQ multiplex PCR; TCRdb's copy has only in-frame clones and lacks some. The data hold approximately 15,000 clones, with 85% to 90% observed a single time. This clonotype was sampled from a woman in her 70s in a cohort sampled during active or convalescent COVID-19. Material: peripheral blood. The rearrangement uses TRBV6-5 and TRBJ1-1, with D unresolved. The CDR3 is CASSYSRYTEAFF. CDR3 bases: TGTGCCAGCAGTTACTCGAGGTACACTGAAGCTTTCTTT.